Below are 5 T cell receptor beta chains sequenced from a single sample in a study of CD4 T cells in relation to SARS-CoV-2 and coronaviruses. These receptors' antigens are unknown. Clones were read by immunoSEQ multiplex PCR, and TCRdb kept only the in-frame ones, dropping some. The sample holds nearly 20,000 clones, approximately 80% seen once. CD4+ T cells from unexposed donors were obtained before the COVID-19 pandemic (2011-2018). CD4+ T cells were isolated from the cells after less than 13 days of culture. What was sequenced was CD4+ T cells from PBMCs, cultured in vitro. These receptors were taken from a human donor in good health.

The chain joins TRBV6-1 to TRBJ2-7; D is perhaps TRBD1 (5 bases). V dropped 1 base and J dropped 1 base, with 14 bases sitting between them. Germline CDR1 and CDR2: MNHNS and SASEGT. This CDR3 has 16 residues. The CDR3 reads CASSEEAGNLSYEQYF. The CDR3 DNA reads as TGTGCCAGCAGTGAAGAGGCAGGGAACCTATCCTACGAGCAGTACTTC.

This clone was counted only a few times. This chain uses TRBV19 with TRBJ2-5; D is unresolved. The V end lost 4 bases, the J end lost 2 bases, and 8 bases lay between the germline ends. Germline-derived CDR1 and CDR2 are LNHDA and SQIVND (reference sequence). This CDR3 is built from 13 residues. In DNA, the CDR3 is TGTGCCAGTAGTAGTGGTCCACAAGAGACCCAGTACTTC. As protein: CASSSGPQETQYF.

The rearrangement links TRBV12-3 or TRBV12-4 to TRBJ2-5; perhaps TRBD1 as D (6 bases). This CDR3 has 13 residues. With 5 bases removed from V and 5 bases from J, the gap between germline ends came to 12 bases. The CDR3: CASSVRGLETQYF. CDR3 sequence (DNA): TGTGCCAGCAGTGTCAGGGGTTTGGAGACCCAGTACTTC.

This chain connects TRBV7-2 to TRBJ1-1, with a weak D call TRBD1 (5 bases). V was pared by 1 base and J by 1 base, with 10 bases between. CDR1 and CDR2 from the germline V gene are SGHTA and FQGNSA. This CDR3 spans 15 amino acids. This chain's CDR3 is CASSLGRGGNTEAFF. DNA for the CDR3: TGTGCCAGCAGCTTAGGGAGGGGCGGGAACACTGAAGCTTTCTTT.

This chain connects TRBV5-1 to TRBJ2-3; 8 positions match TRBD2. With V trimmed by 7 bases and J by 2 bases, 9 bases remained unmatched. Germline CDR1 and CDR2: SGHRS and YFSETQ. The CDR3 is 15 amino acids. CDR3 protein: CASVGRAGSTDTQYF. CDR3 bases: TGCGCCAGCGTCGGGAGGGCAGGTTCCACAGATACGCAGTATTTT.